This T cell receptor (beta chain) was documented in a study of cytomegalovirus exposure and HLA in healthy donors. Study-wide results and caveats: Across HLA loci, a later analysis found differing TCR association rates, with DRB1 most and HLA-C fewest. Rarity held for most TCR sequences, but there were some public TCRs that occurred in many donors.

Use of 60 Vbeta and 13 Jbeta primers characterized the PCR. Original analysis: Among the unique TCR beta chains that a later analysis counted, about 86 million in all, about 10 million were shared. Profiling relied on immunoSEQ multiplex PCR, and the TCRdb table lists in-frame clones only, not all of them. V and J calls and clone size follow that table, whereas D and trimming were derived from the DNA. This sample carries some 200,000 clones, with about 0.8% going to the ten biggest clones. A word on this clone: The antigen is not known.

The CDR3 length is 15 residues. Germline CDR1 is SGHDT and CDR2 is YYEEEE. V lost 2 bases and J 1 base, leaving 10 bases between the germline ends. The genes are TRBV5-6 and TRBJ2-4; possibly TRBD1 for D (5 bases). Sequencing used PBMCs. The receptor was derived from a young woman in good health and CMV-seropositive. The CDR3 DNA reads as TGTGCCAGCAGCTTCCAGGGAACGGCCAAAAACATTCAGTACTTC. It specifies CASSFQGTAKNIQYF.